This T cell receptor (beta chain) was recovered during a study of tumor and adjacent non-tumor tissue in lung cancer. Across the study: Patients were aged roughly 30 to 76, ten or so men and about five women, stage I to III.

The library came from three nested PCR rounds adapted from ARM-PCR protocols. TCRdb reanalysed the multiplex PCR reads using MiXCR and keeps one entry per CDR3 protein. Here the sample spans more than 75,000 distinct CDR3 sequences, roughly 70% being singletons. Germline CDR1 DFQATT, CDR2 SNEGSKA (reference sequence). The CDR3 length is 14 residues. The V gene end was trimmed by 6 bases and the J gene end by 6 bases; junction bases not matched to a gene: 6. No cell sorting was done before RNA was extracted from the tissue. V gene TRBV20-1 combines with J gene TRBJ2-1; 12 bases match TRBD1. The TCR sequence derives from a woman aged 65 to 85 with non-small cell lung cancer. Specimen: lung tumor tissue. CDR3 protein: CSAPGTGGRNEQFF. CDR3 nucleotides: TGCAGTGCGCCGGGGACAGGGGGCCGCAATGAGCAGTTCTTC.